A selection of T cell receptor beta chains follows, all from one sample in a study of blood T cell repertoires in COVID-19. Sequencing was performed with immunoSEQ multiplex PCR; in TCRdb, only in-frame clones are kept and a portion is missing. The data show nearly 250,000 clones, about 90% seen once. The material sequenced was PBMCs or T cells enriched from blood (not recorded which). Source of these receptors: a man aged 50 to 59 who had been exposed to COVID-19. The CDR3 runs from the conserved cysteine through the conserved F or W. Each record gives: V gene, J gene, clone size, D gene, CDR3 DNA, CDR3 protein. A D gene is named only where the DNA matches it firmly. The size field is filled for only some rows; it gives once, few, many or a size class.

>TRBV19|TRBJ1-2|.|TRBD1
TGTGCCAGTAGTATTGACAGGGGGCTCTATGGCTACACCTTC
CASSIDRGLYGYTF
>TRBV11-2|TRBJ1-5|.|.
TGTGCCAGCAGTCCGGGGTTGGGAGGCAATCAGCCCCAGCATTTT
CASSPGLGGNQPQHF
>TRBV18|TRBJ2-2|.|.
TGTGCCAGCTCACCTACACCTCAGAACACCGGGGAGCTGTTTTTT
CASSPTPQNTGELFF
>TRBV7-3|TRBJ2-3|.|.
TGTGCCAGCAGCTCCACTAGCACAGATACGCAGTATTTT
CASSSTSTDTQYF
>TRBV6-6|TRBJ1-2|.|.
TGTGCCAGCAGTCTCCCGGGACACCAAATGATCGACGGCTACACCTTC
CASSLPGHQMIDGYTF
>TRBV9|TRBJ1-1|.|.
TGTGCCAGCAGCGTAGATGTCGTTATGGGGCCGGGCACTGAAGCTTTCTTT
CASSVDVVMGPGTEAFF
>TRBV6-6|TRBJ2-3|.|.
TGTGCCAGCAGCCGACCCGGGGGAGGTGGGTTAGGACATCAGGATACGCAGTATTTT
CASSRPGGGGLGHQDTQYF
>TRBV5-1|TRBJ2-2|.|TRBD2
TGCGCCACCAGACTAGCGGGGGTCAACACCGGGGAGCTGTTTTTT
CATRLAGVNTGELFF
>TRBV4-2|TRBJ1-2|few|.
TGTGCCAGCAGCCAAAGGGGCGAATATGGCTACACCTTC
CASSQRGEYGYTF
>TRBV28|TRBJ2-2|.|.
TGTGCCAGCAGTTTGAGACAGTACACCGGGGAGCTGTTTTTT
CASSLRQYTGELFF
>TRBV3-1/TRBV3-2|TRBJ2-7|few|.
TGTGCCAGCAGCCAAGCCTACTACGAGCAGTACTTC
CASSQAYYEQYF
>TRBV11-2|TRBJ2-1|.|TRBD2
TGTGCCAGCAGCTGGGCGAGCGGGAGCTACAATGAGCAGTTCTTC
CASSWASGSYNEQFF
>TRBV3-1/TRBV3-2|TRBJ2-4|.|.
TGTGCCAGCAGCCAAGCAGAAAACATTCAGTACTTC
CASSQAENIQYF
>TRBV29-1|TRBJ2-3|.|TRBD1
TGCAGCATTCAACAGGGGCTCGGCACAGATACGCAGTATTTT
CSIQQGLGTDTQYF
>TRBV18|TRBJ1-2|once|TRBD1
TGTGCCAGCTCCAGGGGGCCGGGAGGCTACACCTTC
CASSRGPGGYTF
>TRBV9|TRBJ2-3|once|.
TGTGCCAGCAGCGTAGACATTCGCGGGTTAGATACGCAGTATTTT
CASSVDIRGLDTQYF
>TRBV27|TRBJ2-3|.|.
TGTGCCAGCAGTCCTGGCGGAAACACAGATACGCAGTATTTT
CASSPGGNTDTQYF
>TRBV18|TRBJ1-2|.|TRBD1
TGTGCCAGCTCACCAACCCGGACAGGGGAATCCAGCTACACCTTC
CASSPTRTGESSYTF
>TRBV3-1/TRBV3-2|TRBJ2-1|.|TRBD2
TGTGCCAGCAGCCCTCGGACTAGCGGGGGGGGTTCGGATGAGCAGTTCTTC
CASSPRTSGGGSDEQFF
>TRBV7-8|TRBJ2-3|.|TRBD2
TGTGCCAGCAGCTTGGGGGGGTTTACAGATACGCAGTATTTT
CASSLGGFTDTQYF
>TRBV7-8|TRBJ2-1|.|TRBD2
TGTGCCAGCAGCTTATACAGGGCCCCGGGACTAGCGGGAGGGAACTACAATGAGCAGTTCTTC
CASSLYRAPGLAGGNYNEQFF
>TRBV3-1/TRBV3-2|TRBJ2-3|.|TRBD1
TGTGCCAGCAGCCAAGATTGGCCACACGCCGGGACAGGGTACGCAGATACGCAGTATTTT
CASSQDWPHAGTGYADTQYF
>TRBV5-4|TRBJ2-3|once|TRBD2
TGTGCCAGCAGCTTGGGACTAGCAGCAGATACGCAGTATTTT
CASSLGLAADTQYF
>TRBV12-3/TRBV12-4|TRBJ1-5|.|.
TGTGCCAGCAGTTTATTCCTCAATCAGCCCCAGCATTTT
CASSLFLNQPQHF
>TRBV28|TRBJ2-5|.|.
TGTGCCAGCAGGCCCGCAGGGGTTTACCAAGAGACCCAGTACTTC
CASRPAGVYQETQYF
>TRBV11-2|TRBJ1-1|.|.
TGTGCCAGCAGCTTAGTCTCGGGGGCTGAAGCTTTCTTT
CASSLVSGAEAFF
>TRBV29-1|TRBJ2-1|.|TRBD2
TGCAGCGTTGTCAGGATACGGGGGGGCCCGAATGAGCAGTTCTTC
CSVVRIRGGPNEQFF
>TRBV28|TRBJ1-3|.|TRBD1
TGTGCCAGCAGTGGGACAGCCAACTCTGGAAACACCATATATTTT
CASSGTANSGNTIYF
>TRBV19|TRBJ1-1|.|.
TGTGCCAGTAGTATAAGTCGGCAGGGGTTGGGTGAAGCTTTCTTT
CASSISRQGLGEAFF
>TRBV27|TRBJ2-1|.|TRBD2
TGTGCCAGCAGTTTAAGGACTAGCGGGAGGGCCGGGGCCGGTGAGCAGTTCTTC
CASSLRTSGRAGAGEQFF
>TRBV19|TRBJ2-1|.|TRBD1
TGTGCCAGTAGTATGCCGGACAGGGCCCCCAATGAGCAGTTCTTC
CASSMPDRAPNEQFF
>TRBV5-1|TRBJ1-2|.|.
TGCGCCAGCAGCTTGGTGACAGCTGGTAGCTATGGCTACACCTTC
CASSLVTAGSYGYTF
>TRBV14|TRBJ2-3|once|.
TGTGCCAGCAGCCCCCTCAGCACAGATACGCAGTATTTT
CASSPLSTDTQYF
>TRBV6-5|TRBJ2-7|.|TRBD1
TGTGCCATTGGGACAGGGGGATACGAGCAGTACTTC
CAIGTGGYEQYF
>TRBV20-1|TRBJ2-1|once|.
TGCAGTGCTCGTAACTACAATGAGCAGTTCTTC
CSARNYNEQFF
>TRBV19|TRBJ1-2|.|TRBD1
TGTGCCAGTAGTATCCGGGACAGGGGGTTAGGAACCTATGGCTACACCTTC
CASSIRDRGLGTYGYTF
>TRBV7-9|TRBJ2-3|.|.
TGTGCCAGCAGCCTACAGGGAATGAGTCCCACAGATACGCAGTATTTT
CASSLQGMSPTDTQYF
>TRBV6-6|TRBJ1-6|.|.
TGTGCCAGCAACTTAGACAGCTTGAATTCACCCCTCCACTTT
CASNLDSLNSPLHF
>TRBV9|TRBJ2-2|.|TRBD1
TGTGCCAGCAGCGTAGCTGGGCAGGGGGCAGGGGAGCTGTTTTTT
CASSVAGQGAGELFF
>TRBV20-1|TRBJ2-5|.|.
TGCAGTGCTAGTCCACAAGAGACCCAGTACTTC
CSASPQETQYF
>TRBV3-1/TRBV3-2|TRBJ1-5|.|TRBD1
TGTGCCAGCAGCCAAGGGGGACAGGGGGCGGGACAGCCCCAGCATTTT
CASSQGGQGAGQPQHF